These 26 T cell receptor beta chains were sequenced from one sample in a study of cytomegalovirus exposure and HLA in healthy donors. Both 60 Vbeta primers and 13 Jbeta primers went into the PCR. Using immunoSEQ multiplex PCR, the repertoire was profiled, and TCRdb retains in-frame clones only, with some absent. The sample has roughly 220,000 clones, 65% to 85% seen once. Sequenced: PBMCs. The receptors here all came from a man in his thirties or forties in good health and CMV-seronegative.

Here the CDR3 reads CASSLSGTVYEQYF. The CDR3 nucleotides are TGTGCCAGCAGTTTATCCGGGACAGTCTACGAGCAGTACTTC. This chain joins TRBV27 and TRBJ2-7; TRBD1 matches at 7 bases. The V and J ends lost 0 bases and 3 bases, in that order; junction bases with no gene match: 2. The CDR3 covers 14 residues. CDR1 and CDR2 (germline): MNHEY, SMNVEV (reference sequence).

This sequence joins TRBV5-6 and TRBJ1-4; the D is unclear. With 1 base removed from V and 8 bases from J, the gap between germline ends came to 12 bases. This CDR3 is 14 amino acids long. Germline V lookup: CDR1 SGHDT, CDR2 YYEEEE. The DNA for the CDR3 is TGTGCCAGCAGCTTGAACGGGGTCGGCGAAAAACTGTTTTTT. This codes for CASSLNGVGEKLFF.

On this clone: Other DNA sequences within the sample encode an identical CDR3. The CDR3 loop is CASSYGLAGGDTDTQYF. As DNA, the CDR3 is TGCGCCAGCAGCTACGGACTAGCGGGGGGGGACACAGATACGCAGTATTTT. The rearrangement uses TRBV5-1 and TRBJ2-3, with 15 bases identical to TRBD2. V lost 3 bases to trimming and J lost 2 bases; unmatched junction nucleotides: 4. Germline V gene data show CDR1 as SGHRS and CDR2 as YFSETQ. This CDR3 spans 17 amino acids.

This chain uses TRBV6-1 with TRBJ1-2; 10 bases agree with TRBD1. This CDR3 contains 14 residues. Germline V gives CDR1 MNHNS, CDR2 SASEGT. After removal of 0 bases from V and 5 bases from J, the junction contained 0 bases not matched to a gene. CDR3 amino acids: CASSEADRGYGYTF. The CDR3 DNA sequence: TGTGCCAGCAGTGAAGCGGACAGGGGGTATGGCTACACCTTC.

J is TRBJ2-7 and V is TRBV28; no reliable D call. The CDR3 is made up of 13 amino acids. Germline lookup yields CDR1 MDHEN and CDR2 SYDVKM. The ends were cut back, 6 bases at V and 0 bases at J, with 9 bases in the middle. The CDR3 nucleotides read TGTGCCAGCAGGTCAGGTTTCTCCTACGAGCAGTACTTC. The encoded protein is CASRSGFSYEQYF.

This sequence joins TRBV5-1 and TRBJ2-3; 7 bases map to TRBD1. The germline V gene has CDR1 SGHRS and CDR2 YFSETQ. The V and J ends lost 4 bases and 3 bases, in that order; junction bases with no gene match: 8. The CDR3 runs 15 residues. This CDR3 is CASSPGQFPTDTQYF. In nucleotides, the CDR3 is TGCGCCAGCAGCCCGGGACAGTTTCCAACAGATACGCAGTATTTT.

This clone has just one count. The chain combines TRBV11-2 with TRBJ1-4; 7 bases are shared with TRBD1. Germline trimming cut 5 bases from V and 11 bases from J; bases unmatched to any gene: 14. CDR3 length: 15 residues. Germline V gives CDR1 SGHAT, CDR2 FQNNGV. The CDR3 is CASSKQRGQGEKLFF. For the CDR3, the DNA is TGTGCCAGCAGCAAACAGAGGGGGCAAGGGGAGAAACTGTTTTTT.

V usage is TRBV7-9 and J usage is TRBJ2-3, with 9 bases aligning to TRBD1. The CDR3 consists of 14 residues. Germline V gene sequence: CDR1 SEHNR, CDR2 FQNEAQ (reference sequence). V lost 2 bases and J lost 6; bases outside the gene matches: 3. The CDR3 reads CASSLRQGEDTQYF. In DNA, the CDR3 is TGTGCCAGCAGCTTACGACAGGGGGAGGATACGCAGTATTTT. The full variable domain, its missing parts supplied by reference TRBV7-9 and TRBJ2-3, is DTGVSQNPRHKITKRGQNVTFRCDPISEHNRLYWYRQTLGQGPEFLTYFQNEAQLEKSRLLSDRFSAERPKGSFSTLEIQRTEQGDSAMYLCASSLRQGEDTQYFGPGTRLTVL.

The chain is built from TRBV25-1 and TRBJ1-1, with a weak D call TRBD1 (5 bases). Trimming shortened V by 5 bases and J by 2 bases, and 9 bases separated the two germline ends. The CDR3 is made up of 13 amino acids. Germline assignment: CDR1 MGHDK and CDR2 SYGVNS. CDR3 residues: CASSRGGNTEAFF. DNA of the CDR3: TGTGCCAGCAGTCGGGGGGGAAACACTGAAGCTTTCTTT.

CDR3 DNA: TGCAGCGTTACTACGGACAGGAACACTGAAGCTTTCTTT. This codes for CSVTTDRNTEAFF. The chain links TRBV29-1 to TRBJ1-1, with a weak D call TRBD1 (6 bases). In germline, CDR1 is SQVTM, CDR2 ANQGSEA. CDR3 length: 13 residues. Trimming took 5 bases from V and 1 from J, leaving 11 bases between them.

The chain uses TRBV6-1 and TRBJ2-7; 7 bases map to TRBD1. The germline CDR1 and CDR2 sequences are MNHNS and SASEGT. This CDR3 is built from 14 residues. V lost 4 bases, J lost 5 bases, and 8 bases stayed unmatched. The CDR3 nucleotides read TGTGCCAGCAGTGGACAGGGACAGACCGACGAGCAGTACTTC. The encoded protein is CASSGQGQTDEQYF.

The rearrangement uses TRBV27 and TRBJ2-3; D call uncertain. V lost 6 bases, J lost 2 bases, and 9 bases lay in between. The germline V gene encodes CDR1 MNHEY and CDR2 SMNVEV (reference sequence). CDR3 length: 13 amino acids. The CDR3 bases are TGTGCCAGCAGGCGCTCAATCACAGATACGCAGTATTTT. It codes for CASRRSITDTQYF.

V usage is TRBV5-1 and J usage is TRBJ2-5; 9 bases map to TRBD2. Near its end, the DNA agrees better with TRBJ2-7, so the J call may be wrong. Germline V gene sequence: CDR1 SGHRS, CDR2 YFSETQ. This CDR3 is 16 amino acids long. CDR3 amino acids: CASSPLERGASYEQYF. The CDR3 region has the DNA TGCGCCAGCAGCCCTCTAGAGCGGGGGGCATCCTACGAGCAGTACTTC.

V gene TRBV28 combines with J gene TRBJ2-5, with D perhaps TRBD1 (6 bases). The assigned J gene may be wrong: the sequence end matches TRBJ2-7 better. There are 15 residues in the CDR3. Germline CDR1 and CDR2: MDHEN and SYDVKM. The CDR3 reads CASVGGGRLSYEQYF. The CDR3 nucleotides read TGTGCCAGCGTTGGGGGCGGACGTCTTTCCTACGAGCAGTACTTC.

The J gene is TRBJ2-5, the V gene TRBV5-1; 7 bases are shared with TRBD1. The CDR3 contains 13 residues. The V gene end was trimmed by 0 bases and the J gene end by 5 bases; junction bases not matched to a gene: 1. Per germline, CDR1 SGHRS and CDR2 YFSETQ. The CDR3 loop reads CASSLVTGETQYF. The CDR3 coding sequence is TGCGCCAGCAGCTTGGTGACAGGGGAGACCCAGTACTTC.

For the CDR3, the DNA is TGTGCCAGCCGGGAGCCGTTAGTTGGCAATCAGCCCCAGCATTTT. It encodes CASREPLVGNQPQHF. V gene TRBV9 combines with J gene TRBJ1-5, with D hard to call. V was pared by 7 bases and J by 2 bases, with 16 bases between. In germline, CDR1 is SGDLS, CDR2 YYNGEE. The CDR3 extends over 15 amino acids.

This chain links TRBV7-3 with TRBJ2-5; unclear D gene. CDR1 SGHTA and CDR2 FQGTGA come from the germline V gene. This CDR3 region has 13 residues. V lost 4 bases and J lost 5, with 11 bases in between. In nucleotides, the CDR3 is TGTGCCAGCAGCTCTATTCACGCGGAGACCCAGTACTTC. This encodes CASSSIHAETQYF. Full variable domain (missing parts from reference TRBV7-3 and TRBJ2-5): GAGVSQTPSNKVTEKGKYVELRCDPISGHTALYWYRQSLGQGPEFLIYFQGTGAADDSGLPNDRFFAVRPEGSVSTLKIQRTERGDSAVYLCASSSIHAETQYFGPGTRLLVL.

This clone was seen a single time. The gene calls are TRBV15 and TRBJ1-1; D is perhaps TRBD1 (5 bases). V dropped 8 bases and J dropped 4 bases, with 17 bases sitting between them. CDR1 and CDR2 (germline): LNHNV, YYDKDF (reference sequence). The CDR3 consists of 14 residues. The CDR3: CATGAEALSTEAFF. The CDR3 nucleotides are TGTGCCACCGGGGCCGAAGCCCTCAGCACTGAAGCTTTCTTT.

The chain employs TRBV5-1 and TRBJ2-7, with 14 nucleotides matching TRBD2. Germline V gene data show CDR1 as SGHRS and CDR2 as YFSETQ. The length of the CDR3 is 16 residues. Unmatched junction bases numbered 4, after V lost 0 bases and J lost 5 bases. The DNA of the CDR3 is TGCGCCAGCAGCTTGGGCGGGACTAGCGGGGGTAACGAGCAGTACTTC. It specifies CASSLGGTSGGNEQYF.

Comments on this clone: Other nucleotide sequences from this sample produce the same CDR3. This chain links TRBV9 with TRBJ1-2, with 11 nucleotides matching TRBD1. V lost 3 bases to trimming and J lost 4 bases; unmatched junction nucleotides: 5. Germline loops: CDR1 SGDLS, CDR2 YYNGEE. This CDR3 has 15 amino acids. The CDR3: CASSAGQGASYGYTF. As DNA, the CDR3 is TGTGCCAGCAGCGCCGGACAGGGGGCGAGCTATGGCTACACCTTC.

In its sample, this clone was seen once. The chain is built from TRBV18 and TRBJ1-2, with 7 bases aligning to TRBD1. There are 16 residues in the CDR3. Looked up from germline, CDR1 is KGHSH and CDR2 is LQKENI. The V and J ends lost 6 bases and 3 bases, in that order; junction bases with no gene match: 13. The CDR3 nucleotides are TGTGCCAGCTCTCTCTCGCAAACAGGGGAGGACTATGGCTACACCTTC. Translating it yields CASSLSQTGEDYGYTF.

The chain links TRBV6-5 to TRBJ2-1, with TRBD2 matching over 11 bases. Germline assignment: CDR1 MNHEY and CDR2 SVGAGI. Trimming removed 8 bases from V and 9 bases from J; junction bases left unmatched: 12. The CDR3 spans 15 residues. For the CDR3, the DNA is TGTGCCAGCTCCCCCGGGACTAGCGGCTGGAGTGAGCAGTTCTTC. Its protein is CASSPGTSGWSEQFF.

The CDR3 sequence is CASSDRDRGRIYEQYF. CDR3 coding DNA: TGCGCCAGCAGCGACCGGGACAGGGGGCGCATTTACGAGCAGTACTTC. The rearrangement joins TRBV5-1 to TRBJ2-7; 12 bases are shared with TRBD1. Germline V gene sequence: CDR1 SGHRS, CDR2 YFSETQ. J lost 4 bases, V lost 4 bases, and 9 bases had no gene match. The CDR3 runs 16 residues.

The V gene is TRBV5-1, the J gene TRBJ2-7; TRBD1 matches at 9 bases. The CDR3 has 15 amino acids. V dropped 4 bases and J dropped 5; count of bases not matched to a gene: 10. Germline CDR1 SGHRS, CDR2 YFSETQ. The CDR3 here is CASSNTGTGSHEQYF. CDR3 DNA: TGCGCCAGCAGCAACACCGGGACAGGGTCCCACGAGCAGTACTTC.

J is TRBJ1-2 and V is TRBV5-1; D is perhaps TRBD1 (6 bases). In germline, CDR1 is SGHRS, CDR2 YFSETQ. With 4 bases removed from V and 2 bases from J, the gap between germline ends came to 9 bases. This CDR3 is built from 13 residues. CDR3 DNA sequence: TGCGCCAGCAGCGTTGACAGGAACTATGGCTACACCTTC. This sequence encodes CASSVDRNYGYTF.

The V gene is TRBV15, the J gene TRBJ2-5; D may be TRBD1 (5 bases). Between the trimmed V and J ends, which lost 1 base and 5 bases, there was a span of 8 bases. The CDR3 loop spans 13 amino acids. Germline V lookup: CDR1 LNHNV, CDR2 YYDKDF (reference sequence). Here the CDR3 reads CATSRGGSETQYF. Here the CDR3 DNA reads TGTGCCACCAGCAGAGGGGGCAGCGAGACCCAGTACTTC.